The 24 T cell receptor beta chains below all came from one sample that was sequenced in a study of blood T cells in healthy people across ages. A sample-barcoded 5' primer and a J-beta primer mix were used in a second PCR of roughly 6 to 12 cycles. From the 5' RACE reads, TCRdb called clonotypes with MiXCR, one entry per CDR3 protein. The table has 1.8 million or so distinct CDR3 sequences, approximately 39% seen once. The sequencing sample was made of blood. The receptors originated from a human donor in good health.

The chain combines TRBV6-2 or TRBV6-3 with TRBJ1-5; D is perhaps TRBD1 (5 bases). CDR3 length: 16 residues. Trimming pared 6 bases from V and 3 bases from J, leaving 18 bases between. Germline V gene lookup returns CDR1 MNHEY and CDR2 SVGEGT. The CDR3, as DNA: TGTGCCAGCAGCTCCCGGGGCGCGGACTACAATCAGCCCCAGCATTTT. Residues: CASSSRGADYNQPQHF.

This clonotype turned up a few times. The chain employs TRBV3-1 and TRBJ2-1; the D is unclear. There are 15 residues in the CDR3. V shed 3 bases and J shed 1 base, with 10 bases lying between them. Germline CDR1 reads LGHDT; CDR2 reads YNNKEL (reference sequence). The CDR3 sequence is CASSHYSRSYNEQFF. CDR3 coding DNA: TGTGCCAGCAGCCATTATTCCCGTTCCTACAATGAGCAGTTCTTC.

The rearrangement joins TRBV12-3 or TRBV12-4 to TRBJ1-2, with D unclear. Deletions cut 3 bases from V and 0 bases from J, with 8 bases between. The length of the CDR3 is 14 residues. The CDR3 protein is CASSLPEANYGYTF. The CDR3 region has the DNA TGTGCCAGCAGTTTGCCAGAGGCTAACTATGGCTACACCTTC.

The chain carries TRBV7-9 and TRBJ2-1, with 11 bases matching TRBD2. The germline gives CDR1 SEHNR, CDR2 FQNEAQ (reference sequence). Germline trimming cut 5 bases from V and 2 bases from J; bases unmatched to any gene: 8. This CDR3 contains 17 residues. CDR3 in amino acids: CASSPPFSGGAYNEQFF. CDR3 nucleotide sequence: TGTGCCAGCAGCCCACCTTTTAGCGGGGGGGCCTACAATGAGCAGTTCTTC.

The chain couples TRBV24-1 to TRBJ2-1; D gene ambiguous. V lost 1 base to trimming and J lost 8 bases, with 8 bases between them. The CDR3 runs to 13 residues. Germline CDR1 and CDR2: KGHDR and SFDVKD. The CDR3 reads CATSDLEDDEQFF. The CDR3 coding sequence is TGTGCCACCAGTGATTTAGAGGACGATGAGCAGTTCTTC.

The sample holds a few counts of this clonotype. The rearrangement joins TRBV7-6 to TRBJ2-5; no definite D call. Germline V lookup: CDR1 SGHVS, CDR2 FNYEAQ. Trimming left V 8 bases short and J 3 bases short, with 10 bases between. CDR3 size: 12 residues. CDR3 region: CASGHLKETQYF. The CDR3 nucleotides are TGTGCCAGCGGCCATTTAAAAGAGACCCAGTACTTC.

In regard to this clonotype: A much larger clone lies one base from this, so it may be a read error. The CDR3 loop is CSAKDRGRGETQFF. In DNA, the CDR3 is TGCAGTGCTAAAGACAGGGGGCGCGGGGAGACCCAGTTCTTC. The V call is TRBV20-1, the J call TRBJ2-1, with 10 positions matching TRBD1. Trimming at V came to 4 bases and at J to 13 bases, leaving 13 bases not matched to a gene. Per the germline V gene, CDR1 is DFQATT and CDR2 is SNEGSKA (reference sequence). The CDR3 runs to 14 residues.

This clonotype has only a few counts. This chain joins TRBV5-1 and TRBJ2-3; either TRBD1 or TRBD2 may supply D (5 bases each). CDR3 length equals 14 residues. Germline-derived CDR1 and CDR2 are SGHRS and YFSETQ. The V and J ends lost 7 bases and 0 bases respectively, with 12 bases between them. CDR3 sequence reads: CASGPGPSTDTQYF. The DNA of the CDR3 is TGCGCCAGCGGCCCGGGGCCAAGCACAGATACGCAGTATTTT.

The chain is built from TRBV24-1 and TRBJ1-4; D may be TRBD1 (5 bases). This CDR3 has 14 amino acids. V was pared by 9 bases and J by 3 bases, with 13 bases between. CDR1 KGHDR and CDR2 SFDVKD come from the germline V gene. Here the CDR3 DNA reads TGTGCCACCTCTGCAGGGTTTGCTAATGAAAAACTGTTTTTT. Translating it yields CATSAGFANEKLFF.

The chain couples TRBV20-1 to TRBJ2-3; 10 positions match TRBD1. The V and J ends lost 1 base and 3 bases, in that order; junction bases with no gene match: 10. This CDR3 is 17 amino acids long. The V gene's germline CDR1 is DFQATT and CDR2 SNEGSKA (reference sequence). In nucleotides, the CDR3 is TGCAGTGCTAGAGGTCCCGTTCGGACAGGGGGTACAGATACGCAGTATTTT. Its protein product is CSARGPVRTGGTDTQYF.

The DNA for the CDR3 is TGCAGCGTTCCCACGATGAGCGGCCCGAGCACAGATACGCAGTATTTT. Translation gives CSVPTMSGPSTDTQYF. V usage is TRBV29-1 and J usage is TRBJ2-3; perhaps TRBD2 as D (5 bases). Trimming shortened V by 5 bases and J by 0 bases, and 18 bases separated the two germline ends. The V gene's germline CDR1 is SQVTM and CDR2 ANQGSEA. The length of the CDR3 is 16 residues.

A few counts support this clonotype. The V gene is TRBV12-3 or TRBV12-4, the J gene TRBJ1-2, with D possibly being TRBD1 (6 bases). Trimming took 7 bases from V and 7 from J, leaving 22 bases between them. This CDR3 spans 15 amino acids. Here the CDR3 reads CASTGQPSSNSGYTF. CDR3 coding DNA: TGTGCCAGCACCGGACAGCCATCCTCAAATAGTGGCTACACCTTC.

This clonotype has more than one count but fewer than ten. The V and J genes are TRBV9 and TRBJ2-1, with 7 nucleotides matching TRBD1. V was pared by 1 base and J by 14 bases, with 12 bases of the junction left unmatched. The germline V gene has CDR1 SGDLS and CDR2 YYNGEE. The CDR3 is 14 amino acids. The CDR3 nucleotides read TGTGCCAGCAGCGTAACAGGGGTCAACGGGGTCGAGTTCTTC. Protein sequence: CASSVTGVNGVEFF.

The chain has TRBV20-1 and TRBJ2-7; 8 bases align to TRBD1. CDR1 is DFQATT, CDR2 SNEGSKA, per germline (reference sequence). The CDR3 runs to 12 residues. Trimming at V came to 3 bases and at J to 6 bases, leaving 4 bases not matched to a gene. CDR3 sequence (DNA): TGCAGTGCTAGGGACAGGGCCCCCGAGCAGTACTTC. This translates into CSARDRAPEQYF.

The chain recombines TRBV4-1 with TRBJ2-7, with TRBD1 identical over 10 bases. Germline V CDR1 and CDR2: MGHRA, YSYEKL. The CDR3 length is 16 residues. Trimming at V came to 1 base and at J to 8 bases, leaving 11 bases not matched to a gene. CDR3 region: CASSQGWTGGDNKQYF. CDR3 sequence (DNA): TGCGCCAGCAGCCAAGGTTGGACAGGGGGGGATAATAAGCAGTACTTC.

This clonotype came up a few times. This chain links TRBV12-3 or TRBV12-4 with TRBJ1-2, with unresolved D. The germline V and J ends were trimmed by 2 bases and 5 bases, with 12 bases remaining between them. The CDR3 consists of 14 residues. The CDR3 sequence: CASSLNPGLYGYTF. CDR3 nucleotides: TGTGCCAGCAGTTTAAACCCCGGACTTTATGGCTACACCTTC.

This clonotype was detected only a few times. V gene TRBV6-2 or TRBV6-3 combines with J gene TRBJ2-7, with 8 bases identical to TRBD1. The CDR3 is 15 amino acids. The germline V gene encodes CDR1 MNHEY and CDR2 SVGEGT. Germline trimming cut 5 bases from V and 0 bases from J; bases unmatched to any gene: 6. The CDR3 is CASSPGQVISYEQYF. In DNA, the CDR3 is TGTGCCAGCAGTCCGGGACAGGTGATCTCCTACGAGCAGTACTTC.

The chain is built from TRBV10-3 and TRBJ2-1; 8 nucleotides line up with TRBD1. In germline, CDR1 is ENHRY, CDR2 SYGVKD. CDR3 length: 17 amino acids. Trimming removed 7 bases from V and 9 bases from J; junction bases left unmatched: 20. The CDR3 reads CAIMGAGGTGRRSEQFF. CDR3 nucleotide sequence: TGTGCCATCATGGGAGCGGGCGGGACAGGTCGACGTAGTGAGCAGTTCTTC.

The rearrangement uses TRBV10-3 and TRBJ2-3; 13 positions match TRBD2. Germline loops: CDR1 ENHRY, CDR2 SYGVKD. The V segment lost 2 bases and the J segment 6 bases; nucleotides outside the gene matches: 14. The CDR3 length is 19 residues. The chain's CDR3 is CAISELAPLAGGPTDTQYF. DNA of the CDR3: TGTGCCATCAGTGAGCTCGCCCCACTAGCGGGGGGGCCCACGGATACGCAGTATTTT.

This clonotype has more than one count but fewer than ten. The chain links TRBV10-3 to TRBJ2-5; D not resolved. This CDR3 has 14 amino acids. CDR1 is ENHRY and CDR2 is SYGVKD in the germline V gene. V was shortened by 0 bases and J by 1 base, with 6 bases between the two germline ends. The CDR3 protein is CAISESGTQETQYF. The CDR3 DNA is TGTGCCATCAGTGAGTCCGGTACCCAAGAGACCCAGTACTTC.

The rearrangement joins TRBV12-3 or TRBV12-4 to TRBJ2-7, with 9 bases lining up with TRBD1. The CDR3 has 14 amino acids. V lost 7 bases to trimming and J lost 3 bases; unmatched junction nucleotides: 7. DNA for the CDR3: TGTGCCAGCACTAGGACAGGGGAAAGCTACGAGCAGTACTTC. This translates into CASTRTGESYEQYF.

This chain links TRBV19 with TRBJ2-3, with 13 bases matching TRBD2. The germline V gene has CDR1 LNHDA and CDR2 SQIVND (reference sequence). Losses at the gene ends were 4 bases for V and 0 bases for J; bases not matched to a gene: 7. This CDR3 is built from 18 residues. Here the CDR3 reads CASSRGLAGPASTDTQYF. CDR3 bases: TGTGCCAGTAGTAGGGGACTAGCGGGGCCTGCTAGCACAGATACGCAGTATTTT.

This sequence joins TRBV28 and TRBJ2-3; either TRBD1 or TRBD2 may fit D (5 bases each). The CDR3 loop spans 17 amino acids. The V end lost 6 bases, the J end lost 1 base, and 20 bases lay between the germline ends. Germline V gives CDR1 MDHEN, CDR2 SYDVKM. CDR3 sequence: CASRTEGRSTRTDTQYF. The DNA for the CDR3 is TGTGCCAGCAGGACTGAGGGGCGGAGTACCCGCACAGATACGCAGTATTTT.

Ten or more counts support this clonotype. The chain has TRBV2 and TRBJ2-1, with D uncertain. Germline V CDR1 and CDR2: SNHLY, FYNNEI. V shed 5 bases and J shed 4 bases, with 15 bases lying between them. This CDR3 spans 15 amino acids. CDR3 loop: CASSPTQAGYNEQFF. CDR3 sequence (DNA): TGTGCCAGCAGTCCTACTCAGGCAGGTTACAATGAGCAGTTCTTC.